A selection of T cell receptor beta chains follows, all from one sample in a study of T-cell memory formation after mild COVID-19. A single record per CDR3 protein comes from TCRdb applying MiXCR to the 5' RACE reads. The data contain 300,000 to 350,000 distinct CDR3 sequences, roughly 21% of them singletons. Source material: PBMCs or a T cell subset sorted from them (not recorded which). These receptors were obtained from a man aged 18-30 years who had mild COVID-19 (a few samples of this study predate the infection). Cell type and time point are not known. CDR3s include the opening cysteine and the closing phenylalanine or tryptophan. Each record gives: V gene, clone size, J gene, D gene, CDR3 protein, CDR3 DNA. D genes are given only for firm matches. Part of the rows lack a size; the others show once, few, many or a class for expanded clones.

>TRBV7-6|few|TRBJ1-1|NA
CASSVQGYTEAFF
TGTGCCAGCAGCGTACAGGGTTACACTGAAGCTTTCTTT
>TRBV19|NA|TRBJ2-7|NA
CASSTSLSYEQYF
TGTGCCAGTAGTACGTCCCTCTCCTACGAGCAGTACTTC
>TRBV4-1|NA|TRBJ1-2|NA
CASSTRPTERSTF
TGCGCCAGCAGCACGAGACCGACAGAGAGAAGCACCTTC
>TRBV30|NA|TRBJ2-1|TRBD2
CAWSVAQRGPQLF
TGTGCCTGGAGTGTAGCCCAGCGGGGCCCTCAGCTCTTC
>TRBV7-9|NA|TRBJ1-3|NA
CASSLLGGVGNTIYF
TGTGCCAGCAGCTTACTAGGGGGTGTAGGAAACACCATATATTTT
>TRBV5-1|few|TRBJ1-1|NA
CASSLATGYTEAFF
TGCGCCAGCAGCTTGGCCACGGGATACACTGAAGCTTTCTTT
>TRBV6-2/TRBV6-3|NA|TRBJ2-1|NA
CASSYSDSSGIPYNEQFF
TGTGCCAGCAGTTACTCGGATTCGTCAGGGATCCCCTACAATGAGCAGTTCTTC
>TRBV5-1|NA|TRBJ2-3|TRBD2
CASSKLAGRDTQYF
TGCGCCAGCAGCAAACTAGCGGGGAGAGATACGCAGTATTTT
>TRBV18|NA|TRBJ1-1|NA
CASSPPNSDEAFF
TGTGCCAGCTCACCACCAAATTCGGATGAAGCTTTCTTT
>TRBV29-1|few|TRBJ2-5|TRBD2
CSAERGARLMETQYF
TGCAGCGCCGAGCGGGGGGCCCGTCTCATGGAGACCCAGTACTTC
>TRBV11-1|few|TRBJ2-2|TRBD2
CASSSSPGTRAGELFF
TGTGCCAGCAGCTCGAGTCCCGGGACTAGGGCCGGGGAGCTGTTTTTT
>TRBV7-9|NA|TRBJ2-5|TRBD1
CASSSGGREQETQYF
TGTGCCAGCAGCTCAGGGGGCAGGGAGCAAGAGACCCAGTACTTC
>TRBV9|NA|TRBJ2-2|NA
CASSVGPTGELFF
TGTGCCAGCAGCGTAGGTCCCACCGGGGAGCTGTTTTTT
>TRBV20-1|NA|TRBJ2-1|TRBD2
CSAYGGAPVNEQFF
TGCAGTGCTTACGGGGGGGCCCCGGTCAATGAGCAGTTCTTC
>TRBV7-9|many|TRBJ2-2|NA
CASSLTSSVTGELFF
TGTGCCAGCAGCCTGACTAGTTCGGTCACCGGGGAGCTGTTTTTT
>TRBV9|NA|TRBJ2-5|TRBD2
CASSVGGGALGTQYF
TGTGCCAGCAGCGTAGGCGGGGGGGCATTAGGGACCCAGTACTTC
>TRBV5-1|NA|TRBJ1-5|NA
CASSLWAGQPQHF
TGCGCCAGCAGCTTGTGGGCCGGACAGCCCCAGCATTTT
>TRBV4-1|NA|TRBJ2-7|NA
CASSQGGQFYEQYF
TGCGCCAGCAGCCAAGGAGGACAGTTCTACGAGCAGTACTTC
>TRBV29-1|few|TRBJ2-1|NA
CSIWMRGAREQFF
TGCAGCATATGGATGCGGGGAGCCCGGGAGCAGTTCTTC
>TRBV4-3|few|TRBJ2-2|TRBD2
CASSQELAGAARTGELFF
TGCGCCAGCAGCCAAGAACTAGCGGGGGCCGCGAGGACCGGGGAGCTGTTTTTT
>TRBV7-9|many|TRBJ2-3|NA
CASSLSADTQYF
TGTGCCAGCAGCTTATCCGCAGATACGCAGTATTTT
>TRBV12-3/TRBV12-4|few|TRBJ2-1|TRBD2
CASSFGTSGVNEQFF
TGTGCCAGCAGCTTCGGGACTAGCGGGGTCAATGAGCAGTTCTTC
>TRBV6-2/TRBV6-3|NA|TRBJ2-3|NA
CASSYSKAGTDTQYF
TGTGCCAGCAGTTACTCGAAGGCAGGCACAGATACGCAGTATTTT
>TRBV10-3|NA|TRBJ2-7|NA
CAISEGDEGDPYEQYF
TGTGCCATCAGTGAGGGAGACGAGGGGGACCCCTACGAGCAGTACTTC
>TRBV5-5|few|TRBJ1-6|NA
CASSTRDVRNSPLHF
TGTGCCAGCAGCACCAGGGACGTCCGTAATTCACCCCTCCACTTT
>TRBV7-2|NA|TRBJ1-3|TRBD1
CASSLGGGAGGNTIYF
TGTGCCAGCAGCTTAGGAGGGGGCGCGGGGGGAAACACCATATATTTT
>TRBV5-1|many|TRBJ2-7|TRBD1
CASSPDRAYEQYF
TGCGCCAGCAGCCCTGACAGGGCCTACGAGCAGTACTTC
>TRBV20-1|few|TRBJ2-5|TRBD2
CSAPTSGAKETQYF
TGCAGTGCTCCCACTAGCGGGGCAAAGGAGACCCAGTACTTC
>TRBV12-3/TRBV12-4|few|TRBJ1-1|TRBD1
CASSRQGKTEAFF
TGTGCCAGCAGCCGACAGGGGAAGACTGAAGCTTTCTTT
>TRBV29-1|few|TRBJ1-1|TRBD1
CSVGQGPSMNTEAFF
TGCAGCGTGGGACAGGGGCCTAGCATGAACACTGAAGCTTTCTTT
>TRBV12-3/TRBV12-4|many|TRBJ2-7|TRBD2
CASSLGGTEQYF
TGTGCCAGCAGTTTGGGAGGGACCGAGCAGTACTTC
>TRBV2|NA|TRBJ2-5|NA
CASSEGGLGIETQYF
TGTGCCAGCAGTGAAGGCGGGTTAGGGATAGAGACCCAGTACTTC
>TRBV20-1|NA|TRBJ2-1|NA
CSASMVQLSYNEQFF
TGCAGTGCTAGTATGGTGCAGCTCTCCTACAATGAGCAGTTCTTC
>TRBV5-1|few|TRBJ1-1|NA
CASSFGLDTEAFF
TGCGCCAGCAGCTTCGGTCTGGACACTGAAGCTTTCTTT
>TRBV4-3|few|TRBJ1-2|NA
CASSQLGENRDGYTF
TGCGCCAGCAGCCAATTGGGGGAGAACAGGGATGGCTACACCTTC
>TRBV7-2|NA|TRBJ2-3|NA
CASSLGGSGTDTQYF
TGTGCCAGCAGTCTAGGGGGGTCTGGGACAGATACGCAGTATTTT
>TRBV12-3/TRBV12-4|NA|TRBJ2-7|TRBD2
CASSGGGGRYEQYF
TGTGCCAGCAGTGGGGGCGGGGGGCGTTACGAGCAGTACTTC
>TRBV5-1|few|TRBJ2-7|NA
CASSKQGTEQYF
TGCGCCAGCAGCAAACAGGGAACCGAGCAGTACTTC
>TRBV5-1|many|TRBJ2-7|NA
CASSFRTETYEQYF
TGCGCCAGCAGCTTCCGGACCGAAACCTACGAGCAGTACTTC
>TRBV21-1|NA|TRBJ1-5|NA
CASSKVRRQRWIHSNQPQHF
TGTGCCAGCAGCAAAGTCAGAAGGCAGCGGTGGATTCATAGCAATCAGCCCCAGCATTTT
>TRBV7-6|NA|TRBJ2-5|NA
CASSLSLGQETQYF
TGTGCCAGCAGCTTAAGCCTGGGCCAAGAGACCCAGTACTTC
>TRBV7-2|few|TRBJ1-2|NA
CASSFQSGDYGYTF
TGTGCCAGCAGCTTCCAGTCAGGCGACTATGGCTACACCTTC
>TRBV7-9|NA|TRBJ2-2|NA
CASSFRGEAGELFF
TGTGCCAGCAGCTTTCGCGGAGAGGCCGGGGAGCTGTTTTTT
>TRBV5-1|NA|TRBJ2-7|TRBD2
CASSWTSGGSSEQYF
TGCGCCAGCAGCTGGACTAGCGGGGGGTCGAGCGAGCAGTACTTC
>TRBV24-1|few|TRBJ2-3|TRBD1
CATSAGDRSTQYF
TGTGCCACCAGTGCCGGGGACAGATCTACGCAGTATTTT
>TRBV27|NA|TRBJ1-1|TRBD1
CASSFTYRGAGTEAFF
TGTGCCAGCAGTTTTACCTACAGGGGAGCGGGCACTGAAGCTTTCTTT
>TRBV7-2|NA|TRBJ2-5|NA
CASSLQQGVLETQYF
TGTGCCAGCAGCCTCCAACAGGGAGTTTTGGAGACCCAGTACTTC
>TRBV7-9|few|TRBJ2-3|TRBD2
CASSGTSGGFTDTQYF
TGTGCCAGCAGCGGCACTAGCGGGGGCTTCACAGATACGCAGTATTTT
>TRBV30|NA|TRBJ1-1|TRBD1
CAWSVWGQGVVTEAFF
TGTGCCTGGAGTGTATGGGGACAGGGGGTTGTCACTGAAGCTTTCTTT
>TRBV6-1|many|TRBJ1-3|NA
CASSDSSGNTIYF
TGTGCCAGTTCGGACAGCTCTGGAAACACCATATATTTT
>TRBV5-1|NA|TRBJ2-1|NA
CASSLRDPHSYNEQFF
TGCGCCAGCAGCTTGAGGGACCCCCACTCCTACAATGAGCAGTTCTTC
>TRBV4-2|few|TRBJ2-7|NA
CASSQTGTDRILNEQYF
TGTGCCAGCAGCCAAACCGGGACTGATAGGATTCTTAACGAGCAGTACTTC
>TRBV5-1|NA|TRBJ1-2|TRBD1
CASSSTLQGNYGYTF
TGCGCCAGCAGCTCAACCCTACAGGGGAACTATGGCTACACCTTC